This T cell receptor (beta chain) was sequenced in a study of response to subunit inactivated influenza vaccine (dated by TCRdb to the late 2010s). In terms of the full investigation: The study used deep quantitative T cell receptor repertoire profiling to track responses to a trivalent subunit inactivated influenza vaccine. The investigation overall reported the following: According to the authors, only a limited number of new T cells may be recruited by each seasonal influenza vaccination.

The CDR3 numbers 12 residues from cysteine through phenylalanine. Only the CDR3 portion is preserved as DNA: 36 bases, with reading frame beginning at the first base. From the germline V gene, CDR1 is SQVTM and CDR2 is ANQGSEA. This specimen's time point label, interpreted: 45 days after influenza vaccine administration. Remarks on this clonotype: The antigen it recognizes is unknown. This may stem from a read error, because a much larger clone lies one nucleotide away.

The library was prepared using RT-PCR. Sequencing used an Illumina HiSeq 2500. TCRdb reran the public reads through fastp at Q25 and MiXCR, keeping productive beta chains. Entries are consolidated by CDR3 protein sequence, retaining the most common genes and DNA. Recorded for this sample are approximately 530,000 distinct CDR3 sequences; roughly 13% of them occurred a single time. The ten largest clonotypes hold around 13% of the sample. The sequence was collected from a man in his forties or fifties who received an inactivated influenza vaccine. Donor details come from another sample of the same person, matched by shared clones. Sequenced here: PBMCs from blood, sampled roughly 6 weeks after vaccination. Recombination joined TRBV29-1 with TRBJ2-7, with TRBD1 as a weak D call on 5 bases. The J call could be wrong; TRBJ2-1 is a better fit for the DNA end. The CDR3 is CSVRQDSYEQFF. Here is the DNA: TGCAGCGTTCGACAAGACAGTTACGAGCAGTTCTTC.